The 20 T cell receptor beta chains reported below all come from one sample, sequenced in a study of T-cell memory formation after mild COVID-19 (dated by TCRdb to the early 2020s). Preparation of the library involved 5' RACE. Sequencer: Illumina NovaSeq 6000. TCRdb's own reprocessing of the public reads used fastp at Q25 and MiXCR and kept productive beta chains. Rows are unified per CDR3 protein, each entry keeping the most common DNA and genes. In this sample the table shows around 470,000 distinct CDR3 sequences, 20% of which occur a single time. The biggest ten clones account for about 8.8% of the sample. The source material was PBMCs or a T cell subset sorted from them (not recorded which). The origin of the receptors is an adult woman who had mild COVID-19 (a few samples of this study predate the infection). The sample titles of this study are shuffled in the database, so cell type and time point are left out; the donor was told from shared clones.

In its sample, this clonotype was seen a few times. This CDR3 is CASSPRITGSGYTEAFF. CDR3 DNA sequence: TGTGCCAGCTCACCACGGATAACAGGGTCGGGGTACACTGAAGCTTTCTTT. The chain joins TRBV18 to TRBJ1-1, with D possibly matching TRBD1 (6 bases). Trimming cost V 1 base and J 3 bases, with 18 bases left between them. Germline-derived CDR1 and CDR2 are KGHSH and LQKENI. The CDR3 spans 17 residues.

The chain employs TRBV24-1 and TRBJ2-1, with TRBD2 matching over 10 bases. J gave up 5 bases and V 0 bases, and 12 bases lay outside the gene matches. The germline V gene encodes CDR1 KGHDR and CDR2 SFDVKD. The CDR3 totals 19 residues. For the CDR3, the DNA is TGTGCCACCAGTGATTTGCCCGGACTAGCGGACCACTCAAACAATGAGCAGTTCTTC. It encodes CATSDLPGLADHSNNEQFF.

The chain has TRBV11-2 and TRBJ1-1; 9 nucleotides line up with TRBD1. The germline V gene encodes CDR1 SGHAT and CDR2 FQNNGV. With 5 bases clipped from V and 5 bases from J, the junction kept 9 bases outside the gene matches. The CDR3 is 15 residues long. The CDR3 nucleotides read TGTGCCAGCAGCCCACGGACAGGGGCGAAAACTGAAGCTTTCTTT. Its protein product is CASSPRTGAKTEAFF.

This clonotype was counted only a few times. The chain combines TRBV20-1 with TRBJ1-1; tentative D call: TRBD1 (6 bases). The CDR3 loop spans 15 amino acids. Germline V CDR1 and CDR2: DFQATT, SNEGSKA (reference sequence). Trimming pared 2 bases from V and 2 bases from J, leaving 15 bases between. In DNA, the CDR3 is TGCAGTGCTAGAAGTGACAGGTTCTTAAACACTGAAGCTTTCTTT. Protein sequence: CSARSDRFLNTEAFF.

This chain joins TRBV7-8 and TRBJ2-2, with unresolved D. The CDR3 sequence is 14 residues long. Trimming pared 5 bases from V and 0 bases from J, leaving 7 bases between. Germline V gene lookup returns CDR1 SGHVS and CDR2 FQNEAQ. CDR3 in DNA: TGTGCCAGCAGCATCAGAGCGAACACCGGGGAGCTGTTTTTT. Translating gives CASSIRANTGELFF.

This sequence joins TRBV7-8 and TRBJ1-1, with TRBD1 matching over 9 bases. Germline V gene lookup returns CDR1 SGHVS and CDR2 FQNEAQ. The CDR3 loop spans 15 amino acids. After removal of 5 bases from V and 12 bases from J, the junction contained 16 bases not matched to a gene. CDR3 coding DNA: TGTGCCAGCAGCATGGGACAGGGAGGTTTCGGGCTAACTTTCTTT. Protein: CASSMGQGGFGLTFF.

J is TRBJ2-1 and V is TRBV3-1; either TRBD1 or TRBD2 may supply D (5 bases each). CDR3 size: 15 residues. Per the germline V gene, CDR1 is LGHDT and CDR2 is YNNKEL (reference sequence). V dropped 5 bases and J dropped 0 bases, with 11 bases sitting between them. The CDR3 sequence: CASSSPGTSYNEQFF. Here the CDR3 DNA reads TGTGCCAGCAGCTCCCCAGGGACCTCCTACAATGAGCAGTTCTTC.

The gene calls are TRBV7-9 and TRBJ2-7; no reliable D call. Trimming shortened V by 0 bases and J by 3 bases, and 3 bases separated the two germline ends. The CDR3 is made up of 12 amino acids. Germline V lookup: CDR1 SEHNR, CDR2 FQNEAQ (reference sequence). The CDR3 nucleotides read TGTGCCAGCAGCTTAGCTTACTACGAGCAGTACTTC. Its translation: CASSLAYYEQYF.

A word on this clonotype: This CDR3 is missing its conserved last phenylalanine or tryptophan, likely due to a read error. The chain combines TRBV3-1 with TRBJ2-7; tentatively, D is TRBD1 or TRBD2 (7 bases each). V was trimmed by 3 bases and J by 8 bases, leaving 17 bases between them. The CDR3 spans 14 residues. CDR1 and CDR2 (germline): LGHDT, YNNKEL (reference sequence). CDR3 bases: TGTGCCAGCAGCCAGTCGACAGGGAGGGACCAGCAGTACTTA. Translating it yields CASSQSTGRDQQYL.

The CDR3 nucleotides read TGCGCCAGCAGCCCGACTAGCGGGACCCACTACGAGCAGTACTTC. It yields the protein CASSPTSGTHYEQYF. This rearrangement joins TRBV5-1 to TRBJ2-7; 11 bases line up with TRBD2. V lost 4 bases and J lost 3; bases outside the gene matches: 6. Looked up from germline, CDR1 is SGHRS and CDR2 is YFSETQ. The CDR3 runs 15 residues.

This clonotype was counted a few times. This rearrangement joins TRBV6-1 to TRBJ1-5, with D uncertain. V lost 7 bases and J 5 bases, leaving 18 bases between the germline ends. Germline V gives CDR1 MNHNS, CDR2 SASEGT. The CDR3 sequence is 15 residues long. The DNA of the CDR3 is TGTGCCAGCACGAGGAGGGTCGGGGAGGATCAGCCCCAGCATTTT. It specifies CASTRRVGEDQPQHF.

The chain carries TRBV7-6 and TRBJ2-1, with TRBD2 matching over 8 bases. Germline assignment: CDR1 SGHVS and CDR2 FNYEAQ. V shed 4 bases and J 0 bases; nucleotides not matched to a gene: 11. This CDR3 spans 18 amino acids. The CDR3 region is CASSSATELAASYNEQFF. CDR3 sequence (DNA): TGTGCCAGCAGCTCGGCCACGGAACTAGCGGCCTCCTACAATGAGCAGTTCTTC. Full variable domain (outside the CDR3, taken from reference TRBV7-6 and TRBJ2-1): GAGVSQSPRYKVTKRGQDVALRCDPISGHVSLYWYRQALGQGPEFLTYFNYEAQQDKSGLPNDRFSAERPEGSISTLTIQRTEQRDSAMYRCASSSATELAASYNEQFFGPGTRLTVL.

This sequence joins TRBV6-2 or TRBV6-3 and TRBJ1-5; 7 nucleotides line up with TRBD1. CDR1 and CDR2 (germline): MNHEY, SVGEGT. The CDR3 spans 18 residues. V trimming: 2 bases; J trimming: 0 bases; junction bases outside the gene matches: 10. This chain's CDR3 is CASSYGSAGGYSNQPQHF. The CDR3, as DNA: TGTGCCAGCAGTTACGGTAGCGCAGGGGGATATAGCAATCAGCCCCAGCATTTT.

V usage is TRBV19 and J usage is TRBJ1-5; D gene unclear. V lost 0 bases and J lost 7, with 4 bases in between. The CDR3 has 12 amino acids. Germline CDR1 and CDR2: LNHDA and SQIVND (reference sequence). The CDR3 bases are TGTGCCAGTAGTATAGAGTCGCAGCCCCAGCATTTT. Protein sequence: CASSIESQPQHF.

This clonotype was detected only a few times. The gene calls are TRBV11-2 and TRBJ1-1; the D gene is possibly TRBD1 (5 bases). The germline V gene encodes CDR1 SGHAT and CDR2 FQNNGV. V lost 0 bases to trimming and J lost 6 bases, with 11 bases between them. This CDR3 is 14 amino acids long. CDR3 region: CASSLEGVGAEAFF. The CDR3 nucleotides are TGTGCCAGCAGCTTAGAGGGGGTCGGGGCTGAAGCTTTCTTT.

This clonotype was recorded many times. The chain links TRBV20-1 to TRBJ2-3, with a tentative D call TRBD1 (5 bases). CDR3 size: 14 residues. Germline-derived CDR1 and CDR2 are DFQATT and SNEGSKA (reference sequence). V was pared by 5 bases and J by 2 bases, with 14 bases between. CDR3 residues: CSAPTETFTDTQYF. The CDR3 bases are TGCAGTGCTCCGACAGAGACTTTCACAGATACGCAGTATTTT.

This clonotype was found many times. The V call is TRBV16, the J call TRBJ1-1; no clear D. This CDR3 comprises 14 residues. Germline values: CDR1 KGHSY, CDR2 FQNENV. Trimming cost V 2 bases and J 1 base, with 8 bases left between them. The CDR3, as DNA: TGTGCCAGCAGCCAAAATAACCCGAACACTGAAGCTTTCTTT. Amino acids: CASSQNNPNTEAFF.

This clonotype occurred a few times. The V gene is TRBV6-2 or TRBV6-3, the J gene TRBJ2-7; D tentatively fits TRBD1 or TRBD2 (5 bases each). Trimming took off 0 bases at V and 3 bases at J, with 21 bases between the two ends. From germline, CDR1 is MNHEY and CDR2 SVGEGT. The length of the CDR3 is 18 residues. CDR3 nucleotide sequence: TGTGCCAGCAGTTACTCCCGGGACGGCGGAAAGGATCTCTACGAGCAGTACTTC. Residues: CASSYSRDGGKDLYEQYF.

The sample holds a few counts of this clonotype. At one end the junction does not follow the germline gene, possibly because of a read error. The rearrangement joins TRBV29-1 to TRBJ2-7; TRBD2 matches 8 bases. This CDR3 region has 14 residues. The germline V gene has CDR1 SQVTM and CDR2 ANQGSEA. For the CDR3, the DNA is TGCAGCGCTGAACTTACTAGCGGATCCTACGAGCAGTACTTC. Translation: CSAELTSGSYEQYF.

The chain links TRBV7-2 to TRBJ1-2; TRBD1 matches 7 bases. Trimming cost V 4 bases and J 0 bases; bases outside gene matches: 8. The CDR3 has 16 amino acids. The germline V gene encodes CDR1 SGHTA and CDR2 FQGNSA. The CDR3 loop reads CASSYDHRGANYGYTF. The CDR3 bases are TGTGCCAGCAGCTATGACCACAGGGGAGCTAACTATGGCTACACCTTC. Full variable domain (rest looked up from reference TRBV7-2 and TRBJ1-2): GAGVSQSPSNKVTEKGKDVELRCDPISGHTALYWYRQSLGQGLEFLIYFQGNSAPDKSGLPSDRFSAERTGGSVSTLTIQRTQQEDSAVYLCASSYDHRGANYGYTFGSGTRLTVV.